What follows are 6 T cell receptor beta chains derived from one specimen sequenced in a study of blood T cell repertoires in COVID-19 (dated by TCRdb to 2018 to 2020). Library preparation employed the immunoSEQ multiplex PCR assay. Imported from immuneACCESS, the table was reduced by TCRdb to in-frame sequences with V and J called. These copies leave out some clones; in studies compared against another copy, an unresolved V gene accounts for under half, and the cause of the remainder is not known. This sample comprises 130,000 to 150,000 clones, around 81% of them detected only once. The leading ten clones occupy roughly 8% of the sample. The specimen was peripheral blood. Every receptor here comes from a human donor in a cohort sampled during active COVID-19.

The rearrangement joins TRBV29-1 to TRBJ2-7; possible D gene TRBD1, 5 bases. V was cut by 0 bases and J by 4 bases, with 16 bases left in between. This CDR3 spans 15 amino acids. CDR1 and CDR2 (germline): SQVTM, ANQGSEA. Here the CDR3 reads CSVEDPSRGAYEQYF. As DNA, the CDR3 is TGCAGCGTTGAAGACCCTTCAAGGGGTGCGTACGAGCAGTACTTC.

The chain links TRBV28 to TRBJ1-5; possible D gene TRBD1, 6 bases. The CDR3 loop spans 17 amino acids. Trimming removed 5 bases at V and 0 bases at J, with 17 bases between. Germline loops: CDR1 MDHEN, CDR2 SYDVKM. CDR3 nucleotide sequence: TGTGCCAGCAGTCCCAGGGGATACAGGTATAGCAATCAGCCCCAGCATTTT. Residues: CASSPRGYRYSNQPQHF.

The chain is built from TRBV12-2 and TRBJ1-1; the table's D call, TRBD1, has no DNA check behind it. TRBV12-2 is labeled a pseudogene. The CDR3 has 15 residues. The DNA for the CDR3 is TGTGCAAGTCGCTTGACACGTGTCGAGAACACTGAAGCTTTCTTT. This encodes CASRLTRVENTEAFF.

The chain employs TRBV28 and TRBJ2-7, with 7 bases fitting TRBD1. Germline-derived CDR1 and CDR2 are MDHEN and SYDVKM. The CDR3 runs to 13 residues. The V segment lost 5 bases and the J segment 1 base; nucleotides outside the gene matches: 2. Written as DNA, the CDR3 is TGTGCCAGCAGTGGGGGACAGTCCTACGAGCAGTACTTC. Amino acids: CASSGGQSYEQYF.

The chain uses TRBV7-2 and TRBJ1-2, with a weak D call TRBD1 (6 bases). Trimming cost V 5 bases and J 6 bases, with 19 bases left between them. From germline, CDR1 is SGHTA and CDR2 FQGNSA. There are 15 residues in the CDR3. The CDR3 DNA follows: TGTGCCAGCAGCCCCCAGGGGATGGGGGGGGATGGCTACACCTTC. Translating gives CASSPQGMGGDGYTF.

CDR3 sequence: CASSPRPDSSGNTIYF. In nucleotides, the CDR3 is TGTGCCAGCTCACCACGGCCGGACAGCTCTGGAAACACCATATATTTT. The rearrangement joins TRBV18 to TRBJ1-3; possible D gene TRBD1, 6 bases. Trimming removed 1 base at V and 0 bases at J, with 10 bases between. The CDR3 runs to 16 residues. From germline, CDR1 is KGHSH and CDR2 LQKENI.